Each of the 32 T cell receptor beta chains below was sequenced from the same sample in a study of T cells in Graves' hyperthyroidism and ophthalmopathy (dated by TCRdb to the late 2010s). Receptors were amplified or captured by multiplex PCR. Sequencing was carried out with an Illumina HiSeq 2000. Amplification of TCR beta CDR3 regions was carried out from RNA transcripts. The first round of RT-PCR for the TCR CDR3 was performed with the HTBI primer set and the Qiagen OneStep RT-PCR kit. TCRdb passed the public sequencing reads through fastp at Q25 and MiXCR, retaining productive beta sequences. Rows are combined by CDR3 protein, so each entry shows the most common genes and DNA. Across this sample there are roughly 500,000 distinct CDR3 sequences, with approximately 49% seen only once. The ten most abundant clones make up 35% to 50% of the sample. Sequenced sample: peripheral blood or thyroid tissue (not recorded which). The source of these receptors is an adult woman with Graves' disease, either hyperthyroidism or ophthalmopathy (not recorded which).

The chain has TRBV2 and TRBJ1-6; TRBD1 is a possible D gene (5 bases). Germline assignment: CDR1 SNHLY and CDR2 FYNNEI. The V and J ends lost 2 bases and 7 bases respectively, with 12 bases between them. CDR3 length: 15 amino acids. In nucleotides, the CDR3 is TGTGCCAGCAGTGAACAGGGACTGCAAAATTCACCCCTCCACTTT. Encoded protein: CASSEQGLQNSPLHF.

This clonotype was detected many times. This sequence joins TRBV12-3 or TRBV12-4 and TRBJ1-5, with D tentatively TRBD1 (5 bases). V gave up 3 bases and J gave up 9 bases, with 9 bases separating them. The CDR3 spans 12 residues. The CDR3 sequence: CASSLGVTPQHF. DNA of the CDR3: TGTGCCAGCAGTTTGGGGGTAACGCCCCAGCATTTT.

Ten or more counts support this clonotype. The chain is built from TRBV2 and TRBJ1-1, with D perhaps TRBD1 (5 bases). This CDR3 is 13 amino acids long. Trimming removed 7 bases at V and 1 base at J, with 10 bases between. From germline, CDR1 is SNHLY and CDR2 FYNNEI. The CDR3 DNA sequence: TGTGCCAGCACCCCGGGACCGAACACTGAAGCTTTCTTT. The encoded protein is CASTPGPNTEAFF.

This clonotype has ten or more counts. The CDR3 is CSARGDQVGTLHF. The CDR3 DNA is TGCAGTGCTAGAGGCGATCAGGTTGGAACCCTCCACTTT. V is TRBV20-1 and J is TRBJ1-6; no clear D gene. V shed 1 base and J shed 14 bases, with 15 bases lying between them. This CDR3 is 13 amino acids long. From germline, CDR1 is DFQATT and CDR2 SNEGSKA (reference sequence).

This clonotype was detected ten times or more. The rearrangement uses TRBV2 and TRBJ2-2; D ambiguous. Germline V gene data show CDR1 as SNHLY and CDR2 as FYNNEI. V was trimmed by 0 bases and J by 5 bases, leaving 7 bases between them. The CDR3 extends over 14 amino acids. This CDR3 reads CASSEASGTGELFF. The CDR3 bases are TGTGCCAGCAGTGAAGCATCTGGGACCGGGGAGCTGTTTTTT.

The chain combines TRBV7-3 with TRBJ2-5, with D perhaps given as TRBD1 or TRBD2 (6 bases each). Germline V gene lookup returns CDR1 SGHTA and CDR2 FQGTGA. Trimming removed 0 bases at V and 5 bases at J, with 13 bases between. This CDR3 contains 15 residues. The CDR3 region has the DNA TGTGCCAGCAGCTTAACGATGGGGGGCGGGGAGACCCAGTACTTC. Its translation is CASSLTMGGGETQYF.

This clonotype came up many times. V is TRBV7-3 and J is TRBJ2-2; no reliable D call. CDR1 and CDR2 from the germline V gene are SGHTA and FQGTGA. The CDR3 loop spans 16 amino acids. Trimming removed 0 bases from V and 0 bases from J, with 8 bases in between. This CDR3 reads CASSLTSITNTGELFF. The CDR3 DNA follows: TGTGCCAGCAGCTTAACGTCCATTACGAACACCGGGGAGCTGTTTTTT.

This clonotype was recorded at least ten times. V usage is TRBV2 and J usage is TRBJ2-7; D is uncertain. CDR3 size: 13 residues. Germline loops: CDR1 SNHLY, CDR2 FYNNEI. The germline V and J ends were trimmed by 8 bases and 2 bases, with 13 bases remaining between them. CDR3 coding DNA: TGTGCCAGCTACGGCAGTACTCCCTACGAGCAGTACTTC. Protein sequence: CASYGSTPYEQYF.

This chain links TRBV20-1 with TRBJ2-7; no definite D call. This CDR3 contains 15 residues. The germline gives CDR1 DFQATT, CDR2 SNEGSKA (reference sequence). V lost 5 bases and J 0 bases, leaving 17 bases between the germline ends. The CDR3 DNA reads TGCAGTGCTGGAAGGGAAGCCGGGCCCTCCTACGAGCAGTACTTC. Translation gives CSAGREAGPSYEQYF.

The chain is built from TRBV19 and TRBJ1-3, with D maybe TRBD1 (6 bases). V was trimmed by 3 bases and J by 0 bases, leaving 15 bases between them. This CDR3 contains 17 residues. Germline CDR1 is LNHDA and CDR2 is SQIVND (reference sequence). The CDR3: CASSIEQGPTSGNTIYF. DNA for the CDR3: TGTGCCAGTAGTATCGAACAGGGACCTACCTCTGGAAACACCATATATTTT.

This clonotype was counted at least ten times. The chain combines TRBV2 with TRBJ1-5, with TRBD1 matching over 10 bases. V dropped 4 bases and J dropped 4; count of bases not matched to a gene: 4. Germline lookup yields CDR1 SNHLY and CDR2 FYNNEI. This CDR3 comprises 15 residues. The CDR3 sequence: CASSGTGGKNQPQHF. The CDR3 DNA follows: TGTGCCAGCAGTGGGACAGGGGGGAAAAATCAGCCCCAGCATTTT.

This clonotype was counted at least ten times. This chain links TRBV7-9 with TRBJ1-2; D is ambiguous. The CDR3 length is 13 residues. Germline values: CDR1 SEHNR, CDR2 FQNEAQ (reference sequence). Trimming took 2 bases from V and 7 from J, leaving 11 bases between them. The CDR3 sequence: CASSLRGVLGYTF. The CDR3 DNA follows: TGTGCCAGCAGCTTACGAGGCGTGCTTGGCTACACCTTC.

The genes are TRBV29-1 and TRBJ1-3; D remains unclear. CDR1 is SQVTM and CDR2 is ANQGSEA in the germline V gene. The CDR3 has 12 amino acids. CDR3 nucleotides: TGCAGTCTTCCGGGCCCTGGAAACACCATATATTTT. Translating gives CSLPGPGNTIYF.

This chain uses TRBV5-1 with TRBJ2-5, with TRBD1 matching 7 bases. Germline V gives CDR1 SGHRS, CDR2 YFSETQ. Trimming removed 4 bases from V and 3 bases from J; junction bases left unmatched: 6. This CDR3 comprises 14 residues. The CDR3 spells CASSRADREETQYF. CDR3 sequence (DNA): TGCGCCAGCAGCCGAGCCGACAGGGAAGAGACCCAGTACTTC.

This clonotype has more than one count but fewer than ten. The chain has TRBV7-8 and TRBJ1-1, with D hard to call. The CDR3 loop spans 12 amino acids. V was cut by 5 bases and J by 7 bases, with 11 bases left in between. Per germline, CDR1 SGHVS and CDR2 FQNEAQ. The CDR3 DNA reads as TGTGCCAGCAGCAACCGGGAGCTTGAAGCTTTCTTT. Amino acids: CASSNRELEAFF.

There are many counts of this clonotype. V gene TRBV5-1 combines with J gene TRBJ1-2; possibly TRBD1 for D (5 bases). This CDR3 region has 15 residues. Germline CDR1 and CDR2: SGHRS and YFSETQ. V lost 2 bases, J lost 6 bases, and 17 bases lay in between. CDR3 protein: CASSLRFEGINGYTF. The CDR3, as DNA: TGCGCCAGCAGCTTACGATTCGAGGGGATTAATGGCTACACCTTC.

V usage is TRBV10-3 and J usage is TRBJ2-7; D is ambiguous. The germline gives CDR1 ENHRY, CDR2 SYGVKD. V was trimmed by 6 bases and J by 2 bases, leaving 11 bases between them. This CDR3 comprises 13 residues. CDR3 region: CAIRVHRTYEQYF. CDR3 bases: TGTGCCATCAGGGTTCACAGAACCTACGAGCAGTACTTC.

This clonotype was detected many times. This chain joins TRBV20-1 and TRBJ1-5, with D possibly matching TRBD1 (5 bases). Germline V gives CDR1 DFQATT, CDR2 SNEGSKA (reference sequence). Deletions cut 6 bases from V and 6 bases from J, with 15 bases between. The CDR3 has 13 amino acids. The CDR3 protein is CSARGGSSQPQHF. The CDR3 DNA is TGCAGTGCCCGGGGGGGGAGCTCTCAGCCCCAGCATTTT.

This clonotype was seen ten or more times. This chain links TRBV19 with TRBJ2-7; possible D gene TRBD1, 5 bases. CDR1 is LNHDA and CDR2 is SQIVND in the germline V gene (reference sequence). The CDR3 has 16 residues. With 3 bases removed from V and 2 bases from J, the gap between germline ends came to 17 bases. The CDR3 nucleotides read TGTGCCAGTAGTATGTGGTCGACAGCTAACCCCTACGAGCAGTACTTC. Its translation is CASSMWSTANPYEQYF. Variable domain in full (rest from reference TRBV19 and TRBJ2-7): DGGITQSPKYLFRKEGQNVTLSCEQNLNHDAMYWYRQDPGQGLRLIYYSQIVNDFQKGDIAEGYSVSREKKESFPLTVTSAQKNPTAFYLCASSMWSTANPYEQYFGPGTRLTVT.

This clonotype was recorded at least ten times. The DNA for the CDR3 is TGCGCCAGCAGCCAAGATGGGCTCTACGAGCAGTACTTC. This encodes CASSQDGLYEQYF. J is TRBJ2-7 and V is TRBV4-1, with D hard to call. The V gene lost 0 bases and the J gene lost 3 bases, with 6 bases spanning the gap. Germline CDR1 is MGHRA and CDR2 is YSYEKL. This CDR3 spans 13 amino acids.

The chain couples TRBV5-5 to TRBJ1-6, with D possibly being TRBD1 (6 bases). Trimming pared 2 bases from V and 4 bases from J, leaving 16 bases between. The CDR3 runs to 17 residues. Germline assignment: CDR1 SGHKS and CDR2 YYEKEE (reference sequence). CDR3 sequence reads: CASSFSPSDSYNSPLHF. The CDR3 DNA sequence: TGTGCCAGCAGCTTTTCCCCGTCGGACAGTTATAATTCACCCCTCCACTTT.

The chain has TRBV6-5 and TRBJ1-2; no reliable D call. The CDR3 totals 17 residues. Germline V gene sequence: CDR1 MNHEY, CDR2 SVGAGI. V was pared by 0 bases and J by 0 bases, with 14 bases between. The chain's CDR3 is CASSYSPLGSTNYGYTF. As DNA, the CDR3 is TGTGCCAGCAGTTACTCCCCACTAGGATCGACTAACTATGGCTACACCTTC.

The chain employs TRBV2 and TRBJ1-6; 8 nucleotides align to TRBD1. Trimming cost V 7 bases and J 6 bases; bases outside gene matches: 8. Germline CDR1 and CDR2: SNHLY and FYNNEI. CDR3 length equals 15 residues. This CDR3 is CASNPTGGGNSPLHF. The CDR3 coding sequence is TGTGCCAGCAACCCTACAGGGGGGGGTAATTCACCCCTCCACTTT.

This clonotype has only one observation. An end of the junction does not agree with germline; a read error may underlie this. The CDR3 nucleotides read TGTGCCAGCAGTTTTGGCACAGGAGGCTATGGCCACACCTTC. Its translation: CASSFGTGGYGHTF. This chain connects TRBV28 to TRBJ1-2, with D possibly being TRBD1 (5 bases). This CDR3 has 14 amino acids. CDR1 is MDHEN and CDR2 is SYDVKM in the germline V gene.

The CDR3: CSARALRPGRASNTGELFF. The CDR3 DNA follows: TGCAGTGCTAGAGCCTTGCGGCCCGGGAGGGCCTCGAACACCGGGGAGCTGTTTTTT. This chain links TRBV20-1 with TRBJ2-2; TRBD2 matches at 8 bases. Germline CDR1 reads DFQATT; CDR2 reads SNEGSKA (reference sequence). V lost 1 base and J lost 0; bases outside the gene matches: 13. The CDR3 totals 19 residues.

The rearrangement links TRBV28 to TRBJ2-5; TRBD1 aligns across 11 bases. Trimming at V came to 8 bases and at J to 5 bases, leaving 7 bases not matched to a gene. Germline V gives CDR1 MDHEN, CDR2 SYDVKM. The CDR3 has 14 amino acids. The CDR3 protein is CASGRTGGRETQYF. CDR3 DNA sequence: TGTGCCAGCGGTAGGACAGGGGGCAGGGAGACCCAGTACTTC.

In its sample, this clonotype was seen a few times. The rearrangement joins TRBV7-3 to TRBJ2-2; D remains ambiguous. Trimming removed 8 bases at V and 5 bases at J, with 12 bases between. The germline CDR1 and CDR2 sequences are SGHTA and FQGTGA. CDR3 length: 13 amino acids. CDR3 sequence: CASGDSVTGELFF. In nucleotides, the CDR3 is TGTGCCAGCGGTGATAGTGTAACCGGGGAGCTGTTTTTT.

The table lists this clonotype with many counts. This rearrangement joins TRBV2 to TRBJ1-5; weak D call: TRBD1 (6 bases). V lost 4 bases and J 5 bases, leaving 12 bases between the germline ends. The CDR3 extends over 14 amino acids. CDR1 is SNHLY, CDR2 FYNNEI, per germline. This CDR3 reads CASSGDGGDQPQHF. DNA for the CDR3: TGTGCCAGCAGTGGGGACGGGGGCGATCAGCCCCAGCATTTT. The entire variable domain, with the rest obtained from reference TRBV2 and TRBJ1-5, is as follows: EPEVTQTPSHQVTQMGQEVILRCVPISNHLYFYWYRQILGQKVEFLVSFYNNEISEKSEIFDDQFSVERPDGSNFTLKIRSTKLEDSAMYFCASSGDGGDQPQHFGDGTRLSIL.

Remarks on this clonotype: One junction end disagrees with the germline gene, perhaps due to a read error. This chain joins TRBV2 and TRBJ2-7; 9 nucleotides agree with TRBD2. The germline V gene has CDR1 SNHLY and CDR2 FYNNEI. The CDR3 runs to 15 residues. CDR3 DNA sequence: TGCGCCAGCAGCCTAAGCGGGGGGCAGCTTGGGGAGCAGTACTTC. Protein sequence: CASSLSGGQLGEQYF. The whole variable domain, remainder taken from reference TRBV2 and TRBJ2-7, is EPEVTQTPSHQVTQMGQEVILRCVPISNHLYFYWYRQILGQKVEFLVSFYNNEISEKSEIFDDQFSVERPDGSNFTLKIRSTKLEDSAMYFCASSLSGGQLGEQYFGPGTRLTVT.

The V call is TRBV12-3 or TRBV12-4, the J call TRBJ2-5; weak D call: TRBD2 (6 bases). The CDR3 loop spans 15 amino acids. V lost 6 bases to trimming and J lost 9 bases, with 23 bases between them. The CDR3 protein is CASSQGGASNQPQYF. The DNA for the CDR3 is TGTGCCAGCAGCCAGGGCGGGGCGAGCAATCAGCCCCAGTACTTC.

With respect to this clonotype: One end of the junction does not line up with germline, which may come from a read error. The V and J genes are TRBV2 and TRBJ1-5, with D hard to call. The germline gives CDR1 SNHLY, CDR2 FYNNEI. The CDR3 runs 15 residues. CDR3 in amino acids: CASSLEAARGQPQHF. In DNA form, the CDR3 reads TGCGCCAGCAGCTTGGAGGCGGCCAGAGGGCAGCCCCAGCATTTT.

J is TRBJ2-2 and V is TRBV2; 8 nucleotides line up with TRBD1. Germline V CDR1 and CDR2: SNHLY, FYNNEI. The CDR3 is 16 amino acids. V dropped 2 bases and J dropped 4; count of bases not matched to a gene: 6. The CDR3 sequence is CASSERETGATGELFF. CDR3 in DNA: TGTGCCAGCAGTGAACGCGAGACAGGGGCCACCGGGGAGCTGTTTTTT.